This paragraph covers one TCR beta chain sequence. The antigen is undetermined. This entry is derived from a study of cytomegalovirus exposure and HLA in healthy donors. Findings and caveats of the study: Most of the TCR beta V segments (in an earlier analysis) were productive either about 87% or about 30% of the time.

The PCR used 60 Vbeta and 13 Jbeta primers. Only in-frame clones appear in the TCRdb table, and some are missing; sequencing was by immunoSEQ multiplex PCR. In the table there are approximately 110,000 clones, under 80% of which are singletons. This CDR3 has 18 residues. CDR1 is MNHEY and CDR2 is SMNVEV in the germline V gene (reference sequence). The V and J ends lost 2 bases and 0 bases respectively, with 16 bases between them. Input material: PBMCs. The source of this sequence is a woman in her sixties in good health and CMV-seropositive. V and J are TRBV27 and TRBJ2-2; TRBD2 might be the D (7 bases). The CDR3 protein is CASSLGWRGGANTGELFF. CDR3 sequence (DNA): TGTGCCAGCAGTTTAGGTTGGAGGGGGGGCGCGAACACCGGGGAGCTGTTTTTT.